The 10 T cell receptor beta chains below all came from one sample that was sequenced in a study of identifying expanded T cells in peripheral blood. Only in-frame clones appear in the TCRdb table, and some are missing; sequencing was by immunoSEQ multiplex PCR. In the table there are around 90,000 clones, around 88% of which are singletons. Specimen: blood. Every receptor here comes from a person between 18 and 75 years old in good health.

The V gene is TRBV29-1, the J gene TRBJ2-2; TRBD1 matches at 7 bases. Germline-derived CDR1 and CDR2 are SQVTM and ANQGSEA. Germline trimming cut 3 bases from V and 5 bases from J; bases unmatched to any gene: 6. The CDR3 is made up of 14 amino acids. CDR3 residues: CSVDLRGQTGELFF. As DNA, the CDR3 is TGCAGCGTTGACTTGAGGGGGCAGACCGGGGAGCTGTTTTTT.

This clone has just one count. The V and J genes are TRBV15 and TRBJ2-3; D not certain. Trimming left V 0 bases short and J 2 bases short, with 6 bases between. There are 14 residues in the CDR3. CDR1 is LNHNV and CDR2 is YYDKDF in the germline V gene (reference sequence). The CDR3 DNA reads as TGTGCCACCAGCAGAGACCGCTACACAGATACGCAGTATTTT. The encoded protein is CATSRDRYTDTQYF.

A note on this clone: Mismatch with germline at one junction end may stem from a read error. The V call is TRBV6-4, the J call TRBJ1-5; D perhaps matches TRBD1 (6 bases). The germline CDR1 and CDR2 sequences are MRHNA and SNTAGT. The CDR3 is made up of 15 amino acids. Here the CDR3 DNA reads TGTGCCAGCAGTGTCCATTCAGGGGACAATCGGCCCCAGCATTTT. Its protein product is CASSVHSGDNRPQHF.

This clone showed up just a few times. The chain uses TRBV7-2 and TRBJ2-3; D remains unclear. V gave up 6 bases and J gave up 0 bases, with 16 bases separating them. In germline, CDR1 is SGHTA, CDR2 FQGNSA. The CDR3 loop spans 16 amino acids. CDR3 sequence (DNA): TGTGCCAGCAGTGAGAATATGTTGGGGAGCACAGATACGCAGTATTTT. Protein sequence: CASSENMLGSTDTQYF.

The V and J genes are TRBV18 and TRBJ2-1, with 7 bases that match TRBD1. V shed 1 base and J 8 bases; nucleotides not matched to a gene: 5. The CDR3 sequence is 14 residues long. Germline CDR1 KGHSH, CDR2 LQKENI. CDR3 sequence reads: CASSPQGAGDEQFF. The DNA for the CDR3 is TGTGCCAGCTCACCACAGGGGGCCGGCGATGAGCAGTTCTTC.

This clone was recorded once. CDR3 region: CASSLSVSQYF. The CDR3 nucleotides read TGTGCCAGCAGCTTATCCGTCTCGCAGTATTTT. This rearrangement joins TRBV7-9 to TRBJ2-3; no clear D gene. V was cut by 2 bases and J by 10 bases, with 7 bases left in between. The CDR3 totals 11 residues. Germline V gene lookup returns CDR1 SEHNR and CDR2 FQNEAQ (reference sequence).

Notes on this clone: A junction end diverges from the germline sequence, so it may reflect a read error. The chain employs TRBV11-1 and TRBJ2-3; 13 positions match TRBD2. Germline lookup yields CDR1 SGHAT and CDR2 FQDESV (reference sequence). The CDR3 spans 14 residues. CDR3 nucleotides: TGTGCCAGCAGCCTCGGGACTAGCGGGGATACGCAGTGTTTT. As protein: CASSLGTSGDTQCF.

The genes are TRBV9 and TRBJ2-1; D gene ambiguous. CDR3 length equals 15 residues. CDR1 is SGDLS and CDR2 is YYNGEE in the germline V gene. Trimming left V 0 bases short and J 0 bases short, with 7 bases between. Here the CDR3 reads CASSVERASYNEQFF. As DNA, the CDR3 is TGTGCCAGCAGCGTAGAAAGGGCCTCCTACAATGAGCAGTTCTTC.

The V call is TRBV7-9, the J call TRBJ2-7; D may be TRBD2 (6 bases). V was pared by 7 bases and J by 2 bases, with 30 bases between. CDR3 size: 19 residues. Germline V CDR1 and CDR2: SEHNR, FQNEAQ (reference sequence). CDR3 protein: CASIPLVPGGMVLTYEQYF. The CDR3 DNA reads as TGTGCCAGCATCCCCCTCGTCCCCGGGGGAATGGTCCTCACCTACGAGCAGTACTTC.

Here the CDR3 reads CASSKGRQRDYNEQFF. In nucleotides, the CDR3 is TGTGCCAGCAGCAAAGGGAGGCAAAGAGACTACAATGAGCAGTTCTTC. The chain carries TRBV21-1 and TRBJ2-1; the D call in the table, TRBD2, was not verified against the DNA. TRBV21-1 is a pseudogene locus. This CDR3 spans 16 amino acids.